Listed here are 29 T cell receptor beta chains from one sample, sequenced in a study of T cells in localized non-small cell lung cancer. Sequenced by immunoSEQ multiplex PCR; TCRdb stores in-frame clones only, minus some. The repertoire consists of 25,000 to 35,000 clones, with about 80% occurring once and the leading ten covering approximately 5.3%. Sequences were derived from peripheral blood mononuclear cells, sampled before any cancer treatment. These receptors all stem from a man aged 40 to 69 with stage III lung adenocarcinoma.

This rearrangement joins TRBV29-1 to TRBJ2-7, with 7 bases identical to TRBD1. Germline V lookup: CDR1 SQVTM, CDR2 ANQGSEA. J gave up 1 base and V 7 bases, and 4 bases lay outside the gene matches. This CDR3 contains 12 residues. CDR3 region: CSARGLSYEQYF. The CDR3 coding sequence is TGCAGCGCCAGGGGGTTGTCCTACGAGCAGTACTTC.

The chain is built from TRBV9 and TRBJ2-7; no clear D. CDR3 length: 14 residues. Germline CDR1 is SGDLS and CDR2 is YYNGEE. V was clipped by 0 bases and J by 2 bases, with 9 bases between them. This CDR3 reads CASSVGRDPYEQYF. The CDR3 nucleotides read TGTGCCAGCAGCGTAGGTAGGGATCCCTACGAGCAGTACTTC. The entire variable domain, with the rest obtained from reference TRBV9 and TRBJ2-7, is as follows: DSGVTQTPKHLITATGQRVTLRCSPRSGDLSVYWYQQSLDQGLQFLIQYYNGEERAKGNILERFSAQQFPDLHSELNLSSLELGDSALYFCASSVGRDPYEQYFGPGTRLTVT.

CDR3 nucleotides: TGTGCCAGCAGCCGGGCCTTGGGCTCCTACGAGCAGTACGTC. Protein: CASSRALGSYEQYV. The V gene is TRBV28, the J gene TRBJ2-7; D is unresolved. The CDR3 is 14 amino acids. Germline V gene lookup returns CDR1 MDHEN and CDR2 SYDVKM. Trimming stripped 6 bases from V and 0 bases from J, with 12 bases between.

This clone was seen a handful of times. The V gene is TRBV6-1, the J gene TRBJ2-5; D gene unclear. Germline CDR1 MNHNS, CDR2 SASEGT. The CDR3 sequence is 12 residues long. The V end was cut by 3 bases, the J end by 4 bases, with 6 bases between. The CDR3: CASSDWGETQYF. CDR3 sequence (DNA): TGTGCCAGCAGTGACTGGGGAGAGACCCAGTACTTC.

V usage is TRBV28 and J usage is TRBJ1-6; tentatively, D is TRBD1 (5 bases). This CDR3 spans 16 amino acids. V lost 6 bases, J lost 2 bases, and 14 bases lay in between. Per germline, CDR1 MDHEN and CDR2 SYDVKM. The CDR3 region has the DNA TGTGCCAGCAGCCCCCCGGAAGGGGCCTATAATTCACCCCTCCACTTT. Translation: CASSPPEGAYNSPLHF.

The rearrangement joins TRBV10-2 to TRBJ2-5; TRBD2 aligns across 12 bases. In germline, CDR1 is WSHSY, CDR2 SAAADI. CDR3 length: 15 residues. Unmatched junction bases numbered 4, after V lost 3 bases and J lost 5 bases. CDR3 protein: CASSELAGGGETQYF. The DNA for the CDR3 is TGCGCCAGCAGTGAACTAGCGGGAGGTGGTGAGACCCAGTACTTC.

The CDR3 nucleotides are TGTGCCAGTAGGGGGGATGGCTACACCTTC. It is translated as CASRGDGYTF. The chain is built from TRBV19 and TRBJ1-2; D possibly corresponds to TRBD1 (5 bases). The CDR3 runs 10 residues. CDR1 is LNHDA and CDR2 is SQIVND in the germline V gene (reference sequence). Trimming removed 6 bases from V and 6 bases from J, with 5 bases in between.

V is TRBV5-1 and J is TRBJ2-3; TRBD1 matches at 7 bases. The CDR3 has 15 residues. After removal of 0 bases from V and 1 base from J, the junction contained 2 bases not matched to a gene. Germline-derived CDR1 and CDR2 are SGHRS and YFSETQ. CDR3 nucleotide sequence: TGCGCCAGCAGCTTGGAAGGACAGGGCACAGATACGCAGTATTTT. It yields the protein CASSLEGQGTDTQYF.

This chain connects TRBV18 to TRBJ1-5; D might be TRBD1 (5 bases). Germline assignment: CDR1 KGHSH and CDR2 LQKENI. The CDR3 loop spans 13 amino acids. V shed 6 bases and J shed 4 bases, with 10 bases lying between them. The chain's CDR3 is CASSAAGNQPQHF. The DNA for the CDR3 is TGTGCCAGCTCTGCCGCAGGGAATCAGCCCCAGCATTTT.

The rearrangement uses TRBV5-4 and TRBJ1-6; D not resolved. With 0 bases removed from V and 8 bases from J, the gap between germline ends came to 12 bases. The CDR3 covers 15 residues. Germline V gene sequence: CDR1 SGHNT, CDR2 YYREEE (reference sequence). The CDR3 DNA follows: TGTGCCAGCAGCTTGGACCGAAATCGGGATTCACCCCTCCACTTT. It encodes CASSLDRNRDSPLHF.

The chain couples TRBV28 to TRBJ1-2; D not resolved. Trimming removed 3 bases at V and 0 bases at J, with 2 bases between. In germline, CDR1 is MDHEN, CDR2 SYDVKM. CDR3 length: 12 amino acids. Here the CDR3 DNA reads TGTGCCAGCAGTTTCTCTAACTATGGCTACACCTTC. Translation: CASSFSNYGYTF.

The CDR3 spells CASSQATGETQYF. DNA for the CDR3: TGTGCCAGCAGTCAGGCGACAGGGGAGACCCAGTACTTC. The chain joins TRBV6-5 to TRBJ2-5, with TRBD1 matching 7 bases. This CDR3 has 13 residues. Trimming took 5 bases from V and 5 from J; bases not matched to a gene: 5. Germline values: CDR1 MNHEY, CDR2 SVGAGI.

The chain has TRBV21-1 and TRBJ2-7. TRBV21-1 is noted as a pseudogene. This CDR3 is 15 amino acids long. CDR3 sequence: CASVYKTASSYEQYF. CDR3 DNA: TGTGCCAGCGTGTATAAGACCGCCAGCTCCTACGAGCAGTACTTC.

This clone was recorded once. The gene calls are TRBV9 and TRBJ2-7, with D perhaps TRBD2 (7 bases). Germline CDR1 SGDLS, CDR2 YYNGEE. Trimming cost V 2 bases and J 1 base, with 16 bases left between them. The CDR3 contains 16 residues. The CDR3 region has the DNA TGTGCCAGCAGCGTCGGGGGCGGGAGTAAGTCCTACGAGCAGTACTTC. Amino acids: CASSVGGGSKSYEQYF. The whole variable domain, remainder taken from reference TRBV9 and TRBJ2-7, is DSGVTQTPKHLITATGQRVTLRCSPRSGDLSVYWYQQSLDQGLQFLIQYYNGEERAKGNILERFSAQQFPDLHSELNLSSLELGDSALYFCASSVGGGSKSYEQYFGPGTRLTVT.

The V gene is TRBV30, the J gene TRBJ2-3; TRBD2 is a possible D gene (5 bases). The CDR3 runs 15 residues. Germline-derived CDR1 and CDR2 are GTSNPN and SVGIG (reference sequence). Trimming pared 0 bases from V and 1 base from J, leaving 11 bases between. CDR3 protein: CAWSVRETGTDTQYF. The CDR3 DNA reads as TGTGCCTGGAGTGTGAGGGAGACGGGCACAGATACGCAGTATTTT.

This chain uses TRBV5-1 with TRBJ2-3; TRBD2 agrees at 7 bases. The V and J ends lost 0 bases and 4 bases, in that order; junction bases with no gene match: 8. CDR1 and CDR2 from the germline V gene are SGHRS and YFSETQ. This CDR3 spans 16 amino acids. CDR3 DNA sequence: TGCGCCAGCAGCTTGGTTGGGACGGCGGGGGCAGATACGCAGTATTTT. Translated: CASSLVGTAGADTQYF.

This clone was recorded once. Here the CDR3 DNA reads TGTGCCAGTACCCGGCGCGGGGGGGTCGCGAACACCGGGGAGCTGTTTTTT. Translating gives CASTRRGGVANTGELFF. The chain is built from TRBV19 and TRBJ2-2, with TRBD2 matching 9 bases. CDR1 LNHDA and CDR2 SQIVND come from the germline V gene (reference sequence). The CDR3 sequence is 17 residues long. The junction had 9 bases not matched to a gene; V was cut back by 7 bases and J by 0 bases.

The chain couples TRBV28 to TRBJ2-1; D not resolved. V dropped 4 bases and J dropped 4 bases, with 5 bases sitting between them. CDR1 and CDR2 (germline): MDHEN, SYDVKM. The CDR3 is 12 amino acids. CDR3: CASSSLYNEQFF. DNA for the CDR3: TGTGCCAGCAGTTCGTTATACAATGAGCAGTTCTTC.

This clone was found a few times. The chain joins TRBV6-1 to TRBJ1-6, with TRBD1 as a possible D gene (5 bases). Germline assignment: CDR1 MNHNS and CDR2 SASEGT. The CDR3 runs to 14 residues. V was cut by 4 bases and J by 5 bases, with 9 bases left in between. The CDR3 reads CASSVREDNSPLHF. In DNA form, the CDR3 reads TGTGCCAGCAGTGTCAGGGAGGATAATTCACCCCTCCACTTT.

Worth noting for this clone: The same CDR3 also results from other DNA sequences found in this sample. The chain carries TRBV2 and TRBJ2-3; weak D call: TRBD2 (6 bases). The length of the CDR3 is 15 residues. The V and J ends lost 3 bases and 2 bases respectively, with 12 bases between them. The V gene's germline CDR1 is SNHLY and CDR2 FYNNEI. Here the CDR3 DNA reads TGTGCCAGCAGTGACGGGGGAGGCTCCACAGATACGCAGTATTTT. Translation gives CASSDGGGSTDTQYF.

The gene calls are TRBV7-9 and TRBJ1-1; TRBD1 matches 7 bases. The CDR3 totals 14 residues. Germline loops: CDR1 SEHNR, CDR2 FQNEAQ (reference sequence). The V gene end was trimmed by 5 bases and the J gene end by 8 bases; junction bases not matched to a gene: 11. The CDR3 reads CASSPNSGGQEAFF. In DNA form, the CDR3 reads TGTGCCAGCAGCCCGAACTCAGGGGGACAAGAAGCTTTCTTT.

DNA of the CDR3: TGTGCCAGCAGCTCGGACAGGGGAACTGAGCAGTTCTTC. This sequence encodes CASSSDRGTEQFF. The rearrangement uses TRBV7-2 and TRBJ2-1, with TRBD1 matching over 9 bases. V dropped 4 bases and J dropped 9; count of bases not matched to a gene: 4. This CDR3 spans 13 amino acids. Germline V CDR1 and CDR2: SGHTA, FQGNSA.

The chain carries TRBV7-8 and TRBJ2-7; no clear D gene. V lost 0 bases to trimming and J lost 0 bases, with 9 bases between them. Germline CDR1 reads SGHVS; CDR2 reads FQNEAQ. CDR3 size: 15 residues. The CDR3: CASSLAPWDSYEQYV. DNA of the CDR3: TGTGCCAGCAGCTTAGCCCCTTGGGACTCCTACGAGCAGTACGTC.

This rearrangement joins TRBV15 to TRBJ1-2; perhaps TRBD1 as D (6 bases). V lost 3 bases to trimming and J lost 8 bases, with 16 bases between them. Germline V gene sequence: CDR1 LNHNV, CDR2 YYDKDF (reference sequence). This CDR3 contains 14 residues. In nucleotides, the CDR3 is TGTGCCACCAGCAGTAGACTGACAGGTTCGGGCTACACCTTC. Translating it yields CATSSRLTGSGYTF.

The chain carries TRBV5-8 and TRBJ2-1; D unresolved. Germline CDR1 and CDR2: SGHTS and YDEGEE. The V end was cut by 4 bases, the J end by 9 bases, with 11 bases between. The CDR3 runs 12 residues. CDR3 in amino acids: CASSVYLSEQFF. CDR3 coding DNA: TGTGCCAGCAGCGTTTACCTGAGTGAGCAGTTCTTC.

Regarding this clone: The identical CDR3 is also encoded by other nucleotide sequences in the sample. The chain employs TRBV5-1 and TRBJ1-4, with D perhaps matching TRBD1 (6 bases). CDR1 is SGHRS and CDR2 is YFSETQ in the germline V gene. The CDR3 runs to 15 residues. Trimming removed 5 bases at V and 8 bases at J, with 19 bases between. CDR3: CASSPERGPEEKLFF. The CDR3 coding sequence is TGCGCCAGCAGTCCGGAGCGGGGGCCTGAGGAAAAACTGTTTTTT.

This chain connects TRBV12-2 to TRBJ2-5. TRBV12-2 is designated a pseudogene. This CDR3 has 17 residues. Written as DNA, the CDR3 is TGTGCAAGTCGCTTAGAAGACGGGGCCTCGCGTGGGGAGACCCAGTACTTC. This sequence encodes CASRLEDGASRGETQYF.

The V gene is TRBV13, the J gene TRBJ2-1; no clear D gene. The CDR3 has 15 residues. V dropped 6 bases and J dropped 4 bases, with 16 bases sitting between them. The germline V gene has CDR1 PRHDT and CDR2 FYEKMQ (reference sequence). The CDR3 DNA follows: TGTGCCAGCAGTCCCGACTCTGGTAGTTACAATGAGCAGTTCTTC. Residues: CASSPDSGSYNEQFF. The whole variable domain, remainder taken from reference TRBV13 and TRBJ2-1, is AAGVIQSPRHLIKEKRETATLKCYPIPRHDTVYWYQQGPGQDPQFLISFYEKMQSDKGSIPDRFSAQQFSDYHSELNMSSLELGDSALYFCASSPDSGSYNEQFFGPGTRLTVL.

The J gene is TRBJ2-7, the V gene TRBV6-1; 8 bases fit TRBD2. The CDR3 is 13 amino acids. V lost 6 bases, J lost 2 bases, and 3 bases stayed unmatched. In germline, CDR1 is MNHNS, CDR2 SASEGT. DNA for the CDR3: TGTGCCAGCAGGGCGGGGGGAACCTACGAGCAGTACGTC. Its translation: CASRAGGTYEQYV.